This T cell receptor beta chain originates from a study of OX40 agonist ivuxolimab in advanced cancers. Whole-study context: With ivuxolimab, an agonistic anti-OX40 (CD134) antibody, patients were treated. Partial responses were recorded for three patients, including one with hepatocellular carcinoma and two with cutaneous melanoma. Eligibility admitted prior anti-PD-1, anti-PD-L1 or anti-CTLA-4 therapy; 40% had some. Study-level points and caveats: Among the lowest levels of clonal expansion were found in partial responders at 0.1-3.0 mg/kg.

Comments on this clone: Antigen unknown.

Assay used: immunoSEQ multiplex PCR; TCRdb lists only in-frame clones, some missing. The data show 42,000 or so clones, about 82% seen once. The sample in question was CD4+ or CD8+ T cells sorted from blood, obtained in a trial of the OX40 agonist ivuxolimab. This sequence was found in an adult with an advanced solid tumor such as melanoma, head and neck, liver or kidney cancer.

The chain's CDR3 is CASSLTEVYGYTF. The CDR3 region has the DNA TGTGCCAGCAGCTTAACAGAAGTCTATGGCTACACCTTC. The rearrangement uses TRBV7-2 and TRBJ1-2; D gene ambiguous. This CDR3 has 13 residues. Germline lookup yields CDR1 SGHTA and CDR2 FQGNSA. Trimming left V 2 bases short and J 4 bases short, with 8 bases between.